Presented here are 14 T cell receptor beta chains from one specimen sequenced in a study of identical twins. Via MiXCR, TCRdb re-called the 5' RACE reads, giving one row per CDR3 protein. The sample yields 500,000 to 650,000 distinct CDR3 sequences, approximately 20% seen once. These same records also appear under a second study, on yellow fever vaccine responses in identical twins.

Sequencing was performed on CD4+ T cells sorted from blood. The receptors here all came from a woman in her late teens or twenties in good health.

The V call is TRBV6-1, the J call TRBJ2-7; tentative D call: TRBD1 (6 bases). Per germline, CDR1 MNHNS and CDR2 SASEGT. V was trimmed by 2 bases and J by 3 bases, leaving 14 bases between them. CDR3 length: 15 residues. The CDR3 coding sequence is TGTGCCAGCAGTGAAAGCCCCCGACAGGACTACGAGCAGTACGTC. Amino acid sequence: CASSESPRQDYEQYV.

A few counts support this clonotype. This chain uses TRBV3-1 with TRBJ2-1; tentative D call: TRBD2 (6 bases). This CDR3 has 14 amino acids. The germline V gene encodes CDR1 LGHDT and CDR2 YNNKEL (reference sequence). V was cut by 7 bases and J by 10 bases, with 20 bases left in between. The CDR3, as DNA: TGTGCCAGCATGGGACTCGGGGCCGGTGGAGAGCAGTTCTTC. Translation: CASMGLGAGGEQFF.

V usage is TRBV7-6 and J usage is TRBJ2-1, with 9 bases matching TRBD2. CDR1 is SGHVS, CDR2 FNYEAQ, per germline. V shed 2 bases, J shed 1 base, and the junction held 3 bases outside the gene matches. The CDR3 spans 16 residues. In DNA form, the CDR3 reads TGTGCCAGCAGCTTACTAGCGGGACGGTCCTACAATGAGCAGTTCTTC. Translating gives CASSLLAGRSYNEQFF.

The V and J genes are TRBV3-1 and TRBJ2-1, with D hard to call. Looked up from germline, CDR1 is LGHDT and CDR2 is YNNKEL (reference sequence). This CDR3 comprises 15 residues. Trimming shortened V by 0 bases and J by 4 bases, and 10 bases separated the two germline ends. The CDR3 sequence is CASSQDDREYNEQFF. The DNA for the CDR3 is TGTGCCAGCAGCCAAGACGACCGAGAATACAATGAGCAGTTCTTC.

V and J are TRBV20-1 and TRBJ2-7, with 8 bases matching TRBD1. From germline, CDR1 is DFQATT and CDR2 SNEGSKA (reference sequence). This CDR3 contains 17 residues. V lost 3 bases, J lost 3 bases, and 16 bases stayed unmatched. For the CDR3, the DNA is TGCAGTGCTAGCGGGTACTCGAGGACAGGGCGGAACTACGAGCAGTACTTC. It encodes CSASGYSRTGRNYEQYF.

This chain connects TRBV20-1 to TRBJ1-4; possibly TRBD1 for D (6 bases). Germline V gene lookup returns CDR1 DFQATT and CDR2 SNEGSKA (reference sequence). The CDR3 consists of 10 residues. V was cut by 6 bases and J by 13 bases, with 12 bases left in between. The CDR3 DNA sequence: TGCAGTGCCAGGGACACCCGACTGTTTTTT. This sequence encodes CSARDTRLFF.

V gene TRBV2 combines with J gene TRBJ2-2; 7 bases agree with TRBD1. Trimming removed 3 bases from V and 7 bases from J; junction bases left unmatched: 5. The CDR3 covers 14 residues. The germline V gene has CDR1 SNHLY and CDR2 FYNNEI. The CDR3 sequence is CASSEQGVLGELFF. As DNA, the CDR3 is TGTGCCAGCAGTGAGCAGGGGGTTCTCGGGGAGCTGTTTTTT.

This clonotype occurred many times. The chain combines TRBV12-3 or TRBV12-4 with TRBJ2-7, with TRBD1 matching over 7 bases. Losses at the gene ends were 3 bases for V and 4 bases for J; bases not matched to a gene: 0. The CDR3 has 12 amino acids. The CDR3 loop is CASSFRGYEQYF. CDR3 nucleotide sequence: TGTGCCAGCAGTTTCAGGGGGTACGAGCAGTACTTC.

The chain has TRBV4-1 and TRBJ2-2; D assignment may be TRBD1 or TRBD2 (5 bases each). The germline CDR1 and CDR2 sequences are MGHRA and YSYEKL. V was trimmed by 0 bases and J by 5 bases, leaving 13 bases between them. The CDR3 is made up of 16 amino acids. This CDR3 reads CASSQDLTGRTGELFF. CDR3 coding DNA: TGCGCCAGCAGCCAAGATTTAACGGGGCGGACCGGGGAGCTGTTTTTT.

A few counts support this clonotype. CDR3 nucleotides: TGCAGCGTTGTTGACACTCGGAACACCGGGGAGCTGTTTTTT. Encoded protein: CSVVDTRNTGELFF. This chain connects TRBV29-1 to TRBJ2-2; D unclear. The V gene lost 4 bases and the J gene lost 1 base, with 10 bases spanning the gap. The CDR3 runs to 14 residues. Germline V gene data show CDR1 as SQVTM and CDR2 as ANQGSEA.

This chain links TRBV11-2 with TRBJ1-5, with TRBD1 matching 10 bases. Germline V gene data show CDR1 as SGHAT and CDR2 as FQNNGV. The CDR3 is made up of 14 amino acids. V shed 5 bases and J 4 bases; nucleotides not matched to a gene: 2. The CDR3 nucleotides read TGTGCCAGCAGCGGGGACAGGGGAAATCAGCCCCAGCATTTT. It translates to CASSGDRGNQPQHF.

V usage is TRBV20-1 and J usage is TRBJ1-2; 7 bases align to TRBD1. Germline V lookup: CDR1 DFQATT, CDR2 SNEGSKA (reference sequence). This CDR3 is built from 11 residues. V gave up 6 bases and J gave up 12 bases; unmatched junction bases: 10. Here the CDR3 reads CSAPRQGSDTF. The CDR3 DNA is TGCAGTGCACCGCGACAGGGTTCGGACACCTTC.

The chain links TRBV2 to TRBJ2-2; D gene uncertain. Germline loops: CDR1 SNHLY, CDR2 FYNNEI. Trimming removed 5 bases from V and 4 bases from J, with 17 bases in between. The CDR3 consists of 16 residues. CDR3 in amino acids: CASSHYPDMATGELFF. The CDR3 DNA reads TGTGCCAGCAGTCACTATCCCGACATGGCCACCGGGGAGCTGTTTTTT.

J is TRBJ2-6 and V is TRBV27; 11 nucleotides align to TRBD2. CDR1 MNHEY and CDR2 SMNVEV come from the germline V gene (reference sequence). V gave up 3 bases and J gave up 3 bases; unmatched junction bases: 13. The CDR3 loop spans 20 amino acids. The DNA for the CDR3 is TGTGCCAGCAGTTTGTGGGCTAGCGGGAGGACGAAGGGTGGGGCCAACGTCCTGACTTTC. As protein: CASSLWASGRTKGGANVLTF.